A selection of T cell receptor beta chains follows, all from one sample in a study of monozygotic twins with inflammatory bowel disease. TCRdb re-analyzed the 5' RACE reads; it lists each CDR3 protein once, without DNA. In total, the table holds more than 350,000 distinct CDR3 sequences. The sample was blood. The receptor set was obtained from a human donor with ulcerative colitis or Crohn's disease, or a healthy co-twin of an affected twin (not recorded which). The CDR3 runs from the conserved cysteine through the conserved F or W.

TRBJ1-1,TRBV5-1,CASSALQGVGTEAFF
TRBJ2-2,TRBV5-4,CASSYGRGELFF
TRBJ1-2,TRBV25-1,CASRRGQTGGYTF
TRBJ1-1,TRBV19,CASSPFGTGDTEAFF
TRBJ2-7,TRBV5-1,CASSPRTNPYEQYF
TRBJ2-3,TRBV2,CASSSIGVPDTQYF
TRBJ2-5,TRBV7-2,CASSPYGQQETQYF
TRBJ1-4,TRBV6-1,CASRFEGATNEKLFF
TRBJ1-1,TRBV6-6,CASSYSGTNTEAFF
TRBJ2-7,TRBV5-1,CASSLVGLTYEQYF
TRBJ1-1,TRBV20-1,CSARARGAALTEAFF
TRBJ2-7,TRBV5-1,CASSLSGRSSYEQYF
TRBJ1-6,TRBV12-5,CASGLDHRFSPLHF
TRBJ2-1,TRBV4-1,CASSLPQGNEQFF
TRBJ1-4,TRBV6-2/TRBV6-3,CASSHPEVNEKLFF
TRBJ2-1,TRBV20-1,CSARVLAGAADEQFF
TRBJ1-3,TRBV29-1,CSVLSRAGNTIYF
TRBJ1-1,TRBV3-1,CASSQALGNTEAFF
TRBJ2-1,TRBV5-4,CASSSLAGGHKLVEQFF
TRBJ2-5,TRBV4-2,CASSQGRSQETQYF
TRBJ2-5,TRBV5-1,CASSLKTGVAETQYF
TRBJ2-1,TRBV6-1,CASSLRGGSAYNEQFF
TRBJ2-1,TRBV27,CASSLLFRGGSHEQFF
TRBJ2-7,TRBV28,CASSLGQPEQYF
TRBJ2-2,TRBV29-1,CSGAGTANTGELFF
TRBJ2-1,TRBV20-1,CSASKGPPINEQFF
TRBJ2-5,TRBV20-1,CSARIAGSQETQYF
TRBJ2-7,TRBV27,CASTQGQGAYEQYF
TRBJ2-1,TRBV24-1,CATTTGNLGNEQFF
TRBJ2-5,TRBV19,CASSIRRGHQETQYF
TRBJ1-5,TRBV3-1,CASSPGANQPQHF
TRBJ2-1,TRBV7-2,CSSSLARINEQFF
TRBJ2-3,TRBV12-3/TRBV12-4,CASSHVLSTDTQYF
TRBJ2-1,TRBV6-2/TRBV6-3,CASVFRDRGVNEQFF
TRBJ2-7,TRBV12-3/TRBV12-4,CASSLGYSYEQYF
TRBJ1-6,TRBV4-1,CASSQDTSSYNSPLHF
TRBJ1-2,TRBV4-2,CASSQDRGRTGNYGYTF
TRBJ2-3,TRBV28,CASSGTGASTDTQYF
TRBJ2-1,TRBV5-1,CASSLAETLSNEQFF
TRBJ2-7,TRBV29-1,CSVGTSKEQYF
TRBJ2-7,TRBV7-9,CASSSGDDRYEQYF
TRBJ2-3,TRBV7-3,CASSLTGQRTDTQYF
TRBJ2-7,TRBV12-5,CASGLVPATASYEQYF
TRBJ1-6,TRBV7-2,CASSLQQGMGSPLHF
TRBJ1-3,TRBV20-1,CSAKAAFSGNTIYF